The entry that follows covers one T cell receptor beta chain sequence. Its antigen is not identified. The data originate from a study of cytomegalovirus exposure and HLA in healthy donors. Generated by immunoSEQ multiplex PCR, the TCRdb table keeps only in-frame clones and is missing some. The table records fewer than 75,000 clones, roughly 95% of them present only once. General study findings and limits: In a later analysis, first-cohort TCR clusters were found to tend to co-occur in the 90 to 150 validation repertoires.

The CDR3 has 16 residues. V dropped 6 bases and J dropped 4; count of bases not matched to a gene: 11. Germline V gene data show CDR1 as MDHEN and CDR2 as SYDVKM. The sequence was collected from a man younger than 30 in good health and CMV-seronegative. Sequences were obtained from PBMCs. The chain links TRBV28 to TRBJ2-1; 8 bases are a match to TRBD2. CDR3 sequence: CASSHSGRGAYNEQFF. CDR3 nucleotide sequence: TGTGCCAGCAGCCACTCGGGGCGGGGGGCTTACAATGAGCAGTTCTTC.